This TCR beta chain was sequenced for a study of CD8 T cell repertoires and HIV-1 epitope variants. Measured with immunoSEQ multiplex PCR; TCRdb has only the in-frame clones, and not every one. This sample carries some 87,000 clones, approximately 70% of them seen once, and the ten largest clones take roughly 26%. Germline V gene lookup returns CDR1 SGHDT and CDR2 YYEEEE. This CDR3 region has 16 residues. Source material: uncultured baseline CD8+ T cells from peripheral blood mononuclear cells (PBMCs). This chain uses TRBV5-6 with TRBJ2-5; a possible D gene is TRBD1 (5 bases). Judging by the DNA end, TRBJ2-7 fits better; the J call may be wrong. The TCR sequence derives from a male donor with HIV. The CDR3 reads CASSHTVGQLTYEQYF. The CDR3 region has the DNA TGTGCCAGCAGCCACACAGTGGGGCAGTTAACCTACGAGCAGTACTTC.